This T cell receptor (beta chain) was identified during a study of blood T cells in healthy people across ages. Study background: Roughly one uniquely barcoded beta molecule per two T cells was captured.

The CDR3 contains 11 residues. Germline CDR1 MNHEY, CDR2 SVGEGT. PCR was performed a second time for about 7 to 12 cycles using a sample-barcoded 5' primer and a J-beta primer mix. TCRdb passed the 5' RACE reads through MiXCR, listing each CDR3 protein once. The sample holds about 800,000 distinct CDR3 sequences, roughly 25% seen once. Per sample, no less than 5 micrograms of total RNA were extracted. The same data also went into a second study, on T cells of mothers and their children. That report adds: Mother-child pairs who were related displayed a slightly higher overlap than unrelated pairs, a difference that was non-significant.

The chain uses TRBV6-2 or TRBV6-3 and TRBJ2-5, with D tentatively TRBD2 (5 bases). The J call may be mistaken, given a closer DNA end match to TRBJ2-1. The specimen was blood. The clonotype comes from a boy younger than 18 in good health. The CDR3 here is CALGEYNEQFF. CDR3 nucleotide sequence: TGTGCCCTCGGGGAATACAATGAGCAGTTCTTC.